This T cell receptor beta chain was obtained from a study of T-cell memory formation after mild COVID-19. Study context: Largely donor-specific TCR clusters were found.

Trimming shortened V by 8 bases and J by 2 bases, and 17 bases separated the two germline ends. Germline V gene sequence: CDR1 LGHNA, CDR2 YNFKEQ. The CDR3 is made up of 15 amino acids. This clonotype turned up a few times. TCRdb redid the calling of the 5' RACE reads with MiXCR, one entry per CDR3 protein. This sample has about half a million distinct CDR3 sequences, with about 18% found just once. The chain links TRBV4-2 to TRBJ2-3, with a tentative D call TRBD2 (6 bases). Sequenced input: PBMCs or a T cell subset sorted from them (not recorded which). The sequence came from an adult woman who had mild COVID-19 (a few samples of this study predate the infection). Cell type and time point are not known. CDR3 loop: CASGYGTSNTDTQYF. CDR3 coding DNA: TGTGCCAGCGGATACGGGACTTCGAACACAGATACGCAGTATTTT.